The T cell receptor (beta chain) under discussion was sequenced for a study of blood T cell repertoires in COVID-19. Study-wide background: Samples taken during acute and convalescent COVID-19 were collected in the United States, Italy and Spain.

Seattle's enrolled individuals joined amid active infection and were then monitored longitudinally. CDR1 LGHNA and CDR2 YSLEER come from the germline V gene. This CDR3 is built from 17 residues. After removal of 0 bases from V and 4 bases from J, the junction contained 8 bases not matched to a gene. In the source study's methods: Counts of nucleated cells, estimated from reference gene primer amplification, were obtained. Sequencing was performed with immunoSEQ multiplex PCR; in TCRdb, only in-frame clones are kept and a portion is missing. V, J and clone size reflect that table, while D and trimming were determined from the DNA. Of a few hundred thousand clones detected, 88% appear once; the ten largest clones hold about 1.5%.

This receptor was obtained from a woman aged 25 to 45 with COVID-19, enrolled during active disease. The rearrangement links TRBV4-3 to TRBJ1-1; 10 positions agree with TRBD1. The sample was peripheral blood. Here the CDR3 DNA reads TGCGCCAGCAGCCAAGACCTGACAGGGGGCCCCAGCACTGAAGCTTTCTTT. It codes for CASSQDLTGGPSTEAFF.